What follows are 2 T cell receptor beta chains derived from one specimen sequenced in a study of blood T cell repertoires in COVID-19. Using immunoSEQ multiplex PCR, the repertoire was profiled, and TCRdb retains in-frame clones only, with some absent. Of 200,000 to 300,000 clones listed, around 82% were seen once; the top ten hold 3% to 4%. Sequences were obtained from PBMCs or T cells enriched from blood (not recorded which). Receptors were obtained from a woman between 40 and 50 years old who had been exposed to COVID-19.

This clone was seen only a few times. In the same sample, other DNA sequences code for this CDR3. The rearrangement joins TRBV18 to TRBJ1-1; D remains ambiguous. The V gene lost 6 bases and the J gene lost 3 bases, with 11 bases spanning the gap. Germline values: CDR1 KGHSH, CDR2 LQKENI. The CDR3 covers 13 residues. This CDR3 is CASSPGRDTEAFF. The CDR3 DNA follows: TGTGCCAGCTCCCCAGGTCGGGACACTGAAGCTTTCTTT.

This clone was found once. The chain uses TRBV24-1 and TRBJ2-1; possible D gene TRBD1, 6 bases. Trimming left V 6 bases short and J 6 bases short, with 14 bases between. This CDR3 comprises 14 residues. CDR1 and CDR2 from the germline V gene are KGHDR and SFDVKD. DNA of the CDR3: TGTGCCACCAGTACCCTTGAGACAGGCAATGAGCAGTTCTTC. Amino acids: CATSTLETGNEQFF.